The 31 T cell receptor beta chains given below trace back to one sample, sequenced in a study of early T cells in non-severe SARS-CoV-2 infection. TCRdb fed the 5' RACE reads into MiXCR, producing one record per CDR3 protein. The table has about 33,000 distinct CDR3 sequences, around 5% seen once; the top ten hold 30%. The specimen was whole blood. These receptors were collected from an adult who was a healthcare worker with PCR-confirmed SARS-CoV-2 infection or an uninfected control (not recorded which).

This clonotype was seen at least ten times. V usage is TRBV12-3 or TRBV12-4 and J usage is TRBJ2-7, with 13 bases that match TRBD2. J gave up 3 bases and V 4 bases, and 3 bases lay outside the gene matches. This CDR3 has 15 residues. The CDR3 here is CASSWTSGGLYEQYF. CDR3 bases: TGTGCCAGCAGTTGGACTAGCGGGGGCCTCTACGAGCAGTACTTC.

At least ten counts were recorded for this clonotype. This rearrangement joins TRBV20-1 to TRBJ2-1; 12 bases map to TRBD1. This CDR3 contains 20 residues. The junction had 20 bases not matched to a gene; V was cut back by 3 bases and J by 5 bases. Germline CDR1 is DFQATT and CDR2 is SNEGSKA (reference sequence). CDR3 region: CSASPTPGTGGWRGDNEQFF. The CDR3 DNA follows: TGCAGTGCTAGCCCCACCCCGGGGACAGGGGGCTGGCGGGGAGACAATGAGCAGTTCTTC.

This clonotype showed up many times. The chain has TRBV20-1 and TRBJ2-5; 7 nucleotides align to TRBD2. The V gene's germline CDR1 is DFQATT and CDR2 SNEGSKA (reference sequence). The CDR3 runs 14 residues. The junction had 10 bases not matched to a gene; V was cut back by 3 bases and J by 6 bases. CDR3 bases: TGCAGTGCTAGCGCCACTAGCGTGATAAAGACCCAGTACTTC. This translates into CSASATSVIKTQYF.

This clonotype was seen a handful of times. J is TRBJ2-7 and V is TRBV12-3 or TRBV12-4; D is undetermined. Trimming cost V 3 bases and J 6 bases, with 24 bases left between them. CDR3 size: 17 residues. The CDR3 protein is CASSFHRYTQLAVEQYF. CDR3 coding DNA: TGTGCCAGCAGTTTCCATCGGTATACGCAGCTCGCGGTCGAGCAGTACTTC.

The sample holds many counts of this clonotype. The V gene is TRBV27, the J gene TRBJ2-1, with D tentatively TRBD1 (6 bases). The germline V and J ends were trimmed by 2 bases and 6 bases, with 11 bases remaining between them. Germline V gene lookup returns CDR1 MNHEY and CDR2 SMNVEV (reference sequence). This CDR3 has 14 amino acids. The DNA for the CDR3 is TGTGCCAGCAGTTTACCAGGGGCGGTCAATGAGCAGTTCTTC. It is translated as CASSLPGAVNEQFF.

This clonotype was observed a handful of times. The V call is TRBV7-3, the J call TRBJ2-2; weak D call: TRBD2 (7 bases). V lost 2 bases, J lost 1 base, and 11 bases lay in between. This CDR3 contains 16 residues. Germline loops: CDR1 SGHTA, CDR2 FQGTGA. In DNA form, the CDR3 reads TGTGCCAGCAGCTTACGCGGGGGCCAGAACACCGGGGAGCTGTTTTTT. Translating gives CASSLRGGQNTGELFF. The entire variable domain, with the rest obtained from reference TRBV7-3 and TRBJ2-2, is as follows: GAGVSQTPSNKVTEKGKYVELRCDPISGHTALYWYRQSLGQGPEFLIYFQGTGAADDSGLPNDRFFAVRPEGSVSTLKIQRTERGDSAVYLCASSLRGGQNTGELFFGEGSRLTVL.

Many counts were recorded for this clonotype. The rearrangement links TRBV5-4 to TRBJ2-1; the match to TRBD2 covers 7 bases. The CDR3 is 17 amino acids. J gave up 0 bases and V 0 bases, and 6 bases lay outside the gene matches. The germline V gene encodes CDR1 SGHNT and CDR2 YYREEE (reference sequence). CDR3 sequence (DNA): TGTGCCAGCAGCTTGGTGGGGCGGGAGCGCTCCTACAATGAGCAGTTCTTC. It translates to CASSLVGRERSYNEQFF.

This clonotype is categorized as medium-sized (0.01 to 0.1%). This chain links TRBV20-1 with TRBJ2-1; 7 nucleotides match TRBD2. This CDR3 comprises 16 residues. With V trimmed by 0 bases and J by 4 bases, 9 bases remained unmatched. In germline, CDR1 is DFQATT, CDR2 SNEGSKA (reference sequence). The CDR3 nucleotides read TGCAGTGCTAGAGATAGGGGAGCGGGGACTTACAATGAGCAGTTCTTC. It translates to CSARDRGAGTYNEQFF.

This clonotype was observed at least ten times. The chain employs TRBV6-2 or TRBV6-3 and TRBJ2-2; D gene unclear. Germline-derived CDR1 and CDR2 are MNHEY and SVGEGT. V was clipped by 8 bases and J by 1 base, with 8 bases between them. The CDR3 covers 13 residues. CDR3: CASHGLNTGELFF. DNA for the CDR3: TGTGCCAGCCACGGGTTGAACACCGGGGAGCTGTTTTTT.

A few counts support this clonotype. V usage is TRBV19 and J usage is TRBJ2-2, with D unclear. V was clipped by 3 bases and J by 6 bases, with 8 bases between them. There are 13 residues in the CDR3. Germline V gene sequence: CDR1 LNHDA, CDR2 SQIVND (reference sequence). CDR3 sequence: CASSIMVSGELFF. CDR3 nucleotide sequence: TGTGCCAGTAGTATTATGGTTTCCGGGGAGCTGTTTTTT.

V is TRBV18 and J is TRBJ2-5, with D maybe TRBD2 (7 bases). V lost 0 bases to trimming and J lost 5 bases, with 10 bases between them. CDR3 length: 14 residues. The V gene's germline CDR1 is KGHSH and CDR2 LQKENI. The CDR3 coding sequence is TGTGCCAGCTCACCACCGGGGGGGCCGGAGACCCAGTACTTC. It specifies CASSPPGGPETQYF.

V usage is TRBV20-1 and J usage is TRBJ2-3; 9 positions agree with TRBD2. The CDR3 runs 14 residues. The germline V gene has CDR1 DFQATT and CDR2 SNEGSKA (reference sequence). Trimming took 8 bases from V and 2 from J; bases not matched to a gene: 8. The DNA of the CDR3 is TGCAGTCCAGCAGCGGGAGGTTCCACAGATACGCAGTATTTT. This gives the protein CSPAAGGSTDTQYF.

A few counts support this clonotype. This chain's CDR3 is CASSMGGQPQHF. Here the CDR3 DNA reads TGTGCCAGCAGCATGGGGGGGCAGCCCCAGCATTTT. The rearrangement joins TRBV6-6 to TRBJ1-5; tentative D call: TRBD1 (5 bases). CDR1 MNHNY and CDR2 SVGAGI come from the germline V gene (reference sequence). V was shortened by 6 bases and J by 7 bases, with 10 bases between the two germline ends. CDR3 length: 12 amino acids.

This clonotype has more than one count but fewer than ten. This rearrangement joins TRBV2 to TRBJ2-7; perhaps TRBD1 as D (6 bases). Germline loops: CDR1 SNHLY, CDR2 FYNNEI. The germline V and J ends were trimmed by 7 bases and 2 bases, with 15 bases remaining between them. The CDR3 has 14 residues. The CDR3 region is CASTHRTAPYEQYF. DNA of the CDR3: TGTGCCAGCACCCATCGGACAGCTCCCTACGAGCAGTACTTC.

This clonotype came up many times. V gene TRBV11-2 combines with J gene TRBJ2-5, with D possibly matching TRBD2 (6 bases). Trimming stripped 5 bases from V and 5 bases from J, with 15 bases between. This CDR3 is 14 amino acids long. The germline CDR1 and CDR2 sequences are SGHAT and FQNNGV. The CDR3: CASSRGGARETQYF. The CDR3 DNA reads TGTGCCAGCAGCCGCGGCGGGGCCCGGGAGACCCAGTACTTC.

This clonotype was seen ten or more times. The chain joins TRBV6-2 or TRBV6-3 to TRBJ2-5; D unclear. V lost 5 bases and J lost 1, with 2 bases in between. The CDR3 is made up of 11 amino acids. Germline V gene data show CDR1 as MNHEY and CDR2 as SVGEGT. CDR3 loop: CASSIQETQYF. The CDR3, as DNA: TGTGCCAGCAGTATCCAAGAGACCCAGTACTTC.

This clonotype was detected ten times or more. This chain joins TRBV11-2 and TRBJ2-7, with 7 bases aligning to TRBD1. Germline V gives CDR1 SGHAT, CDR2 FQNNGV. V was clipped by 5 bases and J by 5 bases; unmatched bases: 6. This CDR3 region has 13 residues. The CDR3 loop is CASSQGVPDEQYF. The CDR3 region has the DNA TGTGCCAGCAGCCAGGGGGTCCCCGACGAGCAGTACTTC. Full variable domain (missing parts from reference TRBV11-2 and TRBJ2-7): EAGVAQSPRYKIIEKRQSVAFWCNPISGHATLYWYQQILGQGPKLLIQFQNNGVVDDSQLPKDRFSAERLKGVDSTLKIQPAKLEDSAVYLCASSQGVPDEQYFGPGTRLTVT.

This clonotype was observed at least ten times. The chain couples TRBV3-1 to TRBJ2-3; D is unclear. CDR1 LGHDT and CDR2 YNNKEL come from the germline V gene (reference sequence). The V end was cut by 3 bases, the J end by 2 bases, with 12 bases between. This CDR3 spans 15 amino acids. CDR3 region: CASSHQQTYTDTQYF. CDR3 nucleotides: TGTGCCAGCAGCCATCAACAGACTTACACAGATACGCAGTATTTT.

This clonotype was counted only a few times. V is TRBV10-3 and J is TRBJ1-1; 7 positions agree with TRBD1. Germline V lookup: CDR1 ENHRY, CDR2 SYGVKD. V gave up 6 bases and J gave up 1 base; unmatched junction bases: 2. The CDR3 loop spans 13 amino acids. In nucleotides, the CDR3 is TGTGCCATCAGGGGACAGCAGAACACTGAAGCTTTCTTT. Translating it yields CAIRGQQNTEAFF.

Concerning this clonotype itself: The junction differs from germline at one of its ends, possibly a read error. V and J are TRBV24-1 and TRBJ2-5; tentative D call: TRBD2 (7 bases). Looked up from germline, CDR1 is KGHDR and CDR2 is SFDVKD. This CDR3 has 16 residues. The CDR3 DNA sequence: TGTGCCACCATTGATTTGCAGTTCGGGGGGCAGGAGACCCAGTACTTC. As protein: CATIDLQFGGQETQYF.

The chain couples TRBV7-2 to TRBJ1-5; D remains unclear. Germline CDR1 reads SGHTA; CDR2 reads FQGNSA. This CDR3 is built from 12 residues. The V and J ends lost 2 bases and 6 bases respectively, with 5 bases between them. CDR3 protein: CASSLRGQPQHF. CDR3 in DNA: TGTGCCAGCAGCTTAAGAGGTCAGCCCCAGCATTTT.

This clonotype showed up many times. The chain employs TRBV19 and TRBJ1-5; tentatively, D is TRBD1 (5 bases). Trimming stripped 8 bases from V and 3 bases from J, with 14 bases between. This CDR3 has 14 residues. Germline loops: CDR1 LNHDA, CDR2 SQIVND (reference sequence). CDR3 amino acids: CASSWGILNQPQHF. As DNA, the CDR3 is TGTGCCAGTTCCTGGGGGATCCTCAATCAGCCCCAGCATTTT.

This clonotype was picked up many times. The chain employs TRBV28 and TRBJ1-2; D is unresolved. This CDR3 comprises 12 residues. Germline V lookup: CDR1 MDHEN, CDR2 SYDVKM. V shed 6 bases and J shed 7 bases, with 12 bases lying between them. The CDR3 DNA sequence: TGTGCCAGCAGGAGGATGGCCCTTGGCTACACCTTC. This codes for CASRRMALGYTF.

This clonotype was picked up many times. This chain connects TRBV18 to TRBJ1-1; D possibly corresponds to TRBD1 (6 bases). Looked up from germline, CDR1 is KGHSH and CDR2 is LQKENI. Trimming removed 6 bases at V and 5 bases at J, with 16 bases between. The CDR3 is 14 residues long. CDR3 in DNA: TGTGCCAGCTCCCCCCTGCCGGGACATACTGAAGCTTTCTTT. Its translation: CASSPLPGHTEAFF.

This clonotype was seen ten or more times. The chain couples TRBV18 to TRBJ2-7; the match to TRBD2 covers 8 bases. The CDR3 extends over 13 amino acids. The germline gives CDR1 KGHSH, CDR2 LQKENI. Losses at the gene ends were 3 bases for V and 6 bases for J; bases not matched to a gene: 4. The CDR3 nucleotides are TGTGCCAGCTCACCTGTAGCGGGATCCGAGCAGTACTTC. Translated: CASSPVAGSEQYF.

This clonotype was seen more than once but under ten times. This sequence joins TRBV27 and TRBJ1-5, with D unclear. The CDR3 length is 15 residues. The germline V gene has CDR1 MNHEY and CDR2 SMNVEV (reference sequence). Trimming cost V 2 bases and J 3 bases, with 11 bases left between them. CDR3 amino acids: CASSLRRPVNQPQHF. DNA for the CDR3: TGTGCCAGCAGTTTAAGGAGACCGGTCAATCAGCCCCAGCATTTT.

This clonotype showed up just a few times. V gene TRBV4-3 combines with J gene TRBJ2-7; 8 bases are a match to TRBD1. There are 14 residues in the CDR3. Looked up from germline, CDR1 is LGHNA and CDR2 is YSLEER. V lost 1 base and J lost 6; bases outside the gene matches: 5. CDR3 protein: CASSQGVTGGEQYF. CDR3 nucleotide sequence: TGCGCCAGCAGCCAAGGCGTAACAGGGGGCGAGCAGTACTTC.

This clonotype was counted at least ten times. V usage is TRBV7-2 and J usage is TRBJ2-3; D is unclear. V lost 5 bases and J 3 bases, leaving 18 bases between the germline ends. The CDR3 length is 16 residues. Germline V gene sequence: CDR1 SGHTA, CDR2 FQGNSA. CDR3 protein: CASSRTKVVATDTQYF. The CDR3 DNA reads TGTGCCAGCAGCCGGACGAAGGTGGTCGCTACAGATACGCAGTATTTT.

Ten or more counts support this clonotype. Written as DNA, the CDR3 is TGTGCCAGCAGTTTACCCATCCATAGCAATCAGCCCCAGCATTTT. Translation gives CASSLPIHSNQPQHF. The chain employs TRBV28 and TRBJ1-5; D gene ambiguous. Germline CDR1 and CDR2: MDHEN and SYDVKM. The CDR3 is 15 residues long. Between the trimmed V and J ends, which lost 2 bases and 0 bases, there was a span of 8 bases.

This clonotype was detected only a few times. The chain recombines TRBV6-5 with TRBJ2-2; D remains unclear. Germline V gives CDR1 MNHEY, CDR2 SVGAGI. V lost 8 bases and J 3 bases, leaving 7 bases between the germline ends. The length of the CDR3 is 12 residues. CDR3 sequence (DNA): TGTGCCAGCCTCTCTTACACCGGGGAGCTGTTTTTT. Protein sequence: CASLSYTGELFF.

The table lists this clonotype with a few counts. This chain links TRBV30 with TRBJ1-3; no clear D. V was clipped by 1 base and J by 0 bases, with 10 bases between them. Per germline, CDR1 GTSNPN and CDR2 SVGIG (reference sequence). This CDR3 has 15 residues. This chain's CDR3 is CAWSGLTVSGNTIYF. CDR3 in DNA: TGTGCCTGGAGTGGACTGACCGTCTCTGGAAACACCATATATTTT.